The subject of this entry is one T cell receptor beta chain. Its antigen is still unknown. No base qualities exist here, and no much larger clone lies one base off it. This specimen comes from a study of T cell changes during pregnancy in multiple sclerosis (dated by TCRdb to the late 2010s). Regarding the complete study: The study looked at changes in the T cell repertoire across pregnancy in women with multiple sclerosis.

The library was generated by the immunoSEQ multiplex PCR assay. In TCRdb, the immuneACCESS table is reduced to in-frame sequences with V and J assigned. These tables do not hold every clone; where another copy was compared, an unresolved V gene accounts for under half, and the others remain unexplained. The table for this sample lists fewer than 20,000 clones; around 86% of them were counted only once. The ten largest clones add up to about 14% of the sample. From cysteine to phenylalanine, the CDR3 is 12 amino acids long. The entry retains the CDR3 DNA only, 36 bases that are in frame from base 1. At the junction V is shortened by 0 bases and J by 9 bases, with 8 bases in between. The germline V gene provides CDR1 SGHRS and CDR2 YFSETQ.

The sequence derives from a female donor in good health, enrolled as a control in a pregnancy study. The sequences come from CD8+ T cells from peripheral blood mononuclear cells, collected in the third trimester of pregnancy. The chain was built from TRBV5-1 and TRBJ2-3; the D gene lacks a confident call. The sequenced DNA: TGCGCCAGCAGCTTGGTCGGTGTCACGCAGTATTTT. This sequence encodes CASSLVGVTQYF. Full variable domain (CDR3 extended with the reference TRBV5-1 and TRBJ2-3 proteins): KAGVTQTPRYLIKTRGQQVTLSCSPISGHRSVSWYQQTPGQGLQFLFEYFSETQRNKGNFPGRFSGRQFSNSRSEMNVSTLELGDSALYLCASSLVGVTQYFGPGTRLTVL.